The 15 T cell receptor beta chains presented below share a single source sample, sequenced in a study of blood T cell repertoires in COVID-19. Assay: immunoSEQ multiplex PCR; the TCRdb copy retains only in-frame clones and omits some. The repertoire holds some 320,000 clones, with 85% as singletons. The sequencing sample was made of PBMCs or T cells enriched from blood (not recorded which). These receptors were obtained from a woman aged 30 to 39 who had been exposed to COVID-19.

This chain joins TRBV15 and TRBJ1-1, with D perhaps matching TRBD1 (6 bases). Deletions cut 4 bases from V and 0 bases from J, with 12 bases between. Germline CDR1 LNHNV, CDR2 YYDKDF (reference sequence). This CDR3 is built from 15 residues. Here the CDR3 reads CATSTIGTLNTEAFF. The CDR3 nucleotides read TGTGCCACCAGCACCATAGGGACATTGAACACTGAAGCTTTCTTT.

The chain combines TRBV5-1 with TRBJ2-2; tentatively, D is TRBD1 (6 bases). CDR1 is SGHRS and CDR2 is YFSETQ in the germline V gene. Trimming stripped 1 base from V and 6 bases from J, with 16 bases between. This CDR3 spans 16 amino acids. The CDR3 loop reads CASSLTGWNSAGELFF. CDR3 in DNA: TGCGCCAGCAGCTTGACAGGGTGGAATAGTGCCGGGGAGCTGTTTTTT. Filled out from reference TRBV5-1 and TRBJ2-2, the complete variable domain reads KAGVTQTPRYLIKTRGQQVTLSCSPISGHRSVSWYQQTPGQGLQFLFEYFSETQRNKGNFPGRFSGRQFSNSRSEMNVSTLELGDSALYLCASSLTGWNSAGELFFGEGSRLTVL.

The chain uses TRBV5-8 and TRBJ1-3; 8 bases agree with TRBD1. V lost 4 bases to trimming and J lost 9 bases; unmatched junction nucleotides: 15. The V gene's germline CDR1 is SGHTS and CDR2 YDEGEE. This CDR3 comprises 16 residues. CDR3 in amino acids: CASSRTGDRSDGTIYF. In nucleotides, the CDR3 is TGTGCCAGCAGCCGCACAGGGGACAGGTCCGACGGCACCATATATTTT.

This clone was detected ten times or more. The J gene is TRBJ2-4, the V gene TRBV27; tentatively, D is TRBD2 (6 bases). Trimming shortened V by 5 bases and J by 8 bases, and 19 bases separated the two germline ends. CDR3 length: 15 amino acids. In germline, CDR1 is MNHEY, CDR2 SMNVEV (reference sequence). The CDR3 DNA reads as TGTGCCAGCAGTAGGGGACTCCAGCCCCATGACATTCAGTACTTC. Amino acid sequence: CASSRGLQPHDIQYF.

The chain joins TRBV7-9 to TRBJ1-1; tentative D call: TRBD1 (5 bases). Germline CDR1 is SEHNR and CDR2 is FQNEAQ (reference sequence). The ends were cut back, 2 bases at V and 1 base at J, with 14 bases in the middle. CDR3 length: 16 amino acids. This chain's CDR3 is CASSLRNGGRNTEAFF. As DNA, the CDR3 is TGTGCCAGCAGCTTAAGGAACGGGGGAAGGAACACTGAAGCTTTCTTT.

The chain joins TRBV6-5 to TRBJ1-1, with D perhaps matching TRBD1 (5 bases). Germline-derived CDR1 and CDR2 are MNHEY and SVGAGI. Trimming pared 2 bases from V and 1 base from J, leaving 11 bases between. The CDR3 sequence is 15 residues long. The CDR3 protein is CASSYLTQGNTEAFF. Written as DNA, the CDR3 is TGTGCCAGCAGTTACCTAACCCAGGGGAACACTGAAGCTTTCTTT.

The chain joins TRBV5-1 to TRBJ2-4; D is unresolved. Trimming stripped 4 bases from V and 0 bases from J, with 14 bases between. The germline CDR1 and CDR2 sequences are SGHRS and YFSETQ. This CDR3 comprises 16 residues. In nucleotides, the CDR3 is TGCGCCAGCAGCCCGAACGTACTCCGAGCCAAAAACATTCAGTACTTC. Translated: CASSPNVLRAKNIQYF.

The CDR3 sequence is CASSLNPGRHYEQYF. As DNA, the CDR3 is TGTGCCAGCAGCTTAAATCCCGGGAGACACTACGAGCAGTACTTC. J is TRBJ2-7 and V is TRBV7-3; possible D gene TRBD2, 6 bases. The V gene's germline CDR1 is SGHTA and CDR2 FQGTGA. The CDR3 length is 15 residues. V was pared by 1 base and J by 3 bases, with 13 bases between.

The rearrangement links TRBV9 to TRBJ2-2, with D perhaps TRBD1 (6 bases). CDR1 is SGDLS, CDR2 YYNGEE, per germline. This CDR3 region has 15 residues. V dropped 0 bases and J dropped 3 bases, with 9 bases sitting between them. The CDR3 loop is CASSVGEGDTGELFF. CDR3 sequence (DNA): TGTGCCAGCAGCGTAGGTGAGGGGGACACCGGGGAGCTGTTTTTT.

The chain combines TRBV5-1 with TRBJ2-5; 8 bases fit TRBD1. CDR1 and CDR2 (germline): SGHRS, YFSETQ. The junction had 9 bases not matched to a gene; V was cut back by 3 bases and J by 2 bases. The CDR3 sequence is 16 residues long. CDR3 bases: TGCGCCAGCAGCTACGCGGAGGACAGGGCACAAGAGACCCAGTACTTC. Amino acid sequence: CASSYAEDRAQETQYF.

The rearrangement links TRBV10-3 to TRBJ2-1, with D unresolved. Trimming shortened V by 8 bases and J by 0 bases, and 8 bases separated the two germline ends. CDR3 length: 13 residues. The germline CDR1 and CDR2 sequences are ENHRY and SYGVKD. The DNA of the CDR3 is TGTGCCATCGGTCTAAGCTCCTACAATGAGCAGTTCTTC. This codes for CAIGLSSYNEQFF.

This clone was counted once. The chain recombines TRBV2 with TRBJ1-2; D gene ambiguous. CDR3 length: 13 residues. CDR1 is SNHLY and CDR2 is FYNNEI in the germline V gene. V was shortened by 2 bases and J by 2 bases, with 6 bases between the two germline ends. The CDR3 is CASSESGNYGYTF. CDR3 DNA sequence: TGTGCCAGCAGTGAATCCGGGAACTATGGCTACACCTTC.

The genes are TRBV27 and TRBJ2-7; the D gene is possibly TRBD2 (6 bases). The CDR3 sequence is 14 residues long. V was shortened by 3 bases and J by 6 bases, with 15 bases between the two germline ends. Germline CDR1 is MNHEY and CDR2 is SMNVEV (reference sequence). The CDR3 nucleotides are TGTGCCAGCAGTTTGGGACTTACCCCCTTCGAGCAGTACTTC. Protein product: CASSLGLTPFEQYF.

The chain carries TRBV2 and TRBJ1-5; the D gene is possibly TRBD1 (6 bases). Germline-derived CDR1 and CDR2 are SNHLY and FYNNEI. CDR3 size: 15 residues. Trimming stripped 2 bases from V and 3 bases from J, with 11 bases between. The CDR3 reads CASSELRQVNQPQHF. CDR3 nucleotide sequence: TGTGCCAGCAGTGAATTGAGACAGGTCAATCAGCCCCAGCATTTT.

This clone was seen only once. The V call is TRBV4-3, the J call TRBJ1-2, with 7 nucleotides matching TRBD1. Unmatched junction bases numbered 8, after V lost 2 bases and J lost 5 bases. This CDR3 spans 15 amino acids. Germline V gene sequence: CDR1 LGHNA, CDR2 YSLEER. The CDR3 protein is CASSQTYTGEYGYTF. CDR3 nucleotides: TGCGCCAGCAGCCAAACTTACACAGGGGAGTATGGCTACACCTTC.